Given below is one TCR beta chain in context. This specimen comes from a study of blood T cell repertoires in COVID-19. Study-level information: Collection of acute and convalescent COVID-19 samples took place in the United States, Italy and Spain. PBMCs, B-cell-depleted T cells, or T cells provided the cDNA or gDNA that made up the material.

Generated by immunoSEQ multiplex PCR, the TCRdb table keeps only in-frame clones and is missing some. The sample comprises 90,000 to 120,000 clones, about 91% of which are singletons, and around 7% rests with the top ten. V was shortened by 6 bases and J by 1 base, with 9 bases between the two germline ends. The CDR3 runs to 13 residues. The germline V gene has CDR1 LNHDA and CDR2 SQIVND (reference sequence). This rearrangement joins TRBV19 to TRBJ1-1, with D maybe TRBD1 (5 bases). This clonotype was sampled from a man aged 45 to 65 with active or convalescent COVID-19. The sample consisted of peripheral blood. In nucleotides, the CDR3 is TGTGCCAGTAGGCAGGACAAGAACACTGAAGCTTTCTTT. It codes for CASRQDKNTEAFF.